A selection of T cell receptor beta chains follows, all from one sample in a study of T cell responses to AZD1222 COVID-19 vaccine. TCRdb keeps only in-frame clones here, not all; method: immunoSEQ multiplex PCR. The sample holds 130,000 to 150,000 clones, roughly 93% seen once. The sample was peripheral blood, taken 28 days after the second AZD1222 dose. The source is an adult who received the AZD1222 COVID-19 vaccine. CDR3s include the opening cysteine and the closing phenylalanine or tryptophan. D genes are given only for firm matches. Some rows mark clone size as missing; the rest say once, few, many or name a class of expanded clone.

clone_size	v_call	cdr3_length	j_call	d_call	cdr3_aa
-	TRBV7-6	10	TRBJ1-1	-	CSPGNTEAFF
-	TRBV5-8	15	TRBJ2-3	TRBD1	CASSLGQGDTDTQYF
-	TRBV6-5	15	TRBJ1-2	TRBD1	CASSYADRGLVGYTF
-	TRBV11-2	14	TRBJ1-1	-	CASSSNRQATEAFF
-	TRBV19	13	TRBJ1-1	TRBD1	CASRDRTNTEAFF
-	TRBV9	13	TRBJ1-2	-	CASSVSEDYGYTF
once	TRBV5-6	15	TRBJ1-3	-	CASSLRFGLADTIYF
-	TRBV18	14	TRBJ1-6	-	CASSPSSYNSPLHF
-	TRBV12-5	13	TRBJ2-1	-	CASGLYTYNEQFF
-	TRBV2	14	TRBJ2-1	-	CASSEGGQGRQQFF
-	TRBV18	15	TRBJ2-3	TRBD2	CASSPTSGNPDTQYF
-	TRBV6-5	12	TRBJ1-5	-	CASSRNNQPQHF
-	TRBV20-1	12	TRBJ1-2	-	CSASALNYGYTF
-	TRBV27	17	TRBJ1-2	TRBD1	CASSFRRGSYSIYGYTF
-	TRBV11-2	13	TRBJ1-5	-	CASSLDISQPQHF
once	TRBV7-2	14	TRBJ1-1	-	CASSWRQGNTEAFF
-	TRBV19	15	TRBJ1-4	-	CASSQGIATNEKLFF
-	TRBV6-5	15	TRBJ1-1	-	CASSYSRGWNTEAFF
-	TRBV5-1	14	TRBJ2-7	-	CASSPRQDPSEQYF
-	TRBV7-3	13	TRBJ1-1	-	CASSLSPSARAFF
-	TRBV12-3/TRBV12-4	13	TRBJ1-1	TRBD1	CASSRDSNTEAFF
few	TRBV18	13	TRBJ1-1	TRBD1	CASSTTGGAEAFF
-	TRBV6-5	15	TRBJ1-6	-	CASSYSRANNSPLHF
few	TRBV25-1	13	TRBJ1-2	-	CASSAQAYYGYTF
-	TRBV2	15	TRBJ2-7	-	CASSTVRASSYEQYF
-	TRBV5-4	14	TRBJ1-2	-	CASSLESTVYGYTF
-	TRBV9	15	TRBJ1-5	-	CASSVTSDSNQPQHF
-	TRBV7-3	13	TRBJ2-5	-	CASSLGTTGTQYF
-	TRBV7-9	15	TRBJ1-6	-	CASSLRGADNSPLHF
-	TRBV6-5	15	TRBJ1-4	-	CASSNPGGFNEKLFF
-	TRBV30	12	TRBJ1-2	-	CAWSVPPGGYTF
-	TRBV27	13	TRBJ1-2	-	CASRPGPHYGYTF
-	TRBV7-7	14	TRBJ2-7	-	CASSPSRGSYEQYF
-	TRBV7-9	13	TRBJ2-2	-	CASSLSSAGELFF
-	TRBV5-6	16	TRBJ2-6	-	CASSLLGGAGANVLTF
-	TRBV19	14	TRBJ2-1	TRBD2	CASSRGLAGDEQFF
-	TRBV30	13	TRBJ1-5	-	CAWSVDRTMPQHF
-	TRBV5-1	14	TRBJ1-1	-	CASSPYGLNTEAFF
-	TRBV11-2	15	TRBJ2-2	-	CASRWADSNTGELFF
-	TRBV13	17	TRBJ2-7	TRBD2	CASSSVMSSGGVNEQYF
-	TRBV18	13	TRBJ2-5	-	CASSLDNQETQYF
-	TRBV6-5	13	TRBJ1-4	-	CASSYQSNEKLFF
-	TRBV6-5	15	TRBJ2-7	-	CASSSPGEPQTAQYF
-	TRBV5-8	15	TRBJ2-5	-	CASSLELGAGETQYF
-	TRBV30	14	TRBJ1-1	TRBD1	CAWSLGQGNTEAFF
-	TRBV9	11	TRBJ2-7	-	CASSAGYEQYF
-	TRBV28	13	TRBJ1-1	-	CASLSPGDTEAFF
-	TRBV5-1	14	TRBJ2-2	-	CASSWGQNTGELFF
-	TRBV6-5	14	TRBJ2-5	-	CASSRVGAGETQYF
-	TRBV19	14	TRBJ2-7	-	CASSIQQGSYEQYF
-	TRBV20-1	15	TRBJ2-3	TRBD2	CSASFGLAGLDTQYF